Following are 27 T cell receptor beta chains from one sample sequenced in a study of shared clonotypes between healthy human individuals. Repertoires were generated with immunoSEQ multiplex PCR, while TCRdb's copy carries only in-frame clones and drops some. The sample yields over 2 million clones, 85% to 95% seen once. Sequenced material: naive CD4+ T cells sorted from blood. This sample's subset: CD45RA+ positively selected. These receptors were collected from a man aged 18 to 30 in good health.

The chain uses TRBV28 and TRBJ2-5; D not resolved. V lost 8 bases and J 5 bases, leaving 12 bases between the germline ends. The CDR3 consists of 12 residues. CDR1 is MDHEN and CDR2 is SYDVKM in the germline V gene. Written as DNA, the CDR3 is TGTGCCAGCCAAGAGAGGTGGGAGACCCAGTACTTC. This codes for CASQERWETQYF.

The chain links TRBV6-5 to TRBJ1-1; 8 nucleotides match TRBD1. This CDR3 region has 14 residues. Germline loops: CDR1 MNHEY, CDR2 SVGAGI. Trimming at V came to 9 bases and at J to 1 base, leaving 7 bases not matched to a gene. In DNA form, the CDR3 reads TGTGCCAGTACCGGGACAGGTTCGAACACTGAAGCTTTCTTT. It codes for CASTGTGSNTEAFF.

The V gene is TRBV5-8, the J gene TRBJ2-7; D not resolved. The ends were cut back, 2 bases at V and 3 bases at J, with 9 bases in the middle. This CDR3 region has 13 residues. From germline, CDR1 is SGHTS and CDR2 YDEGEE. The CDR3 loop reads CASSFPGNYEQYF. The DNA of the CDR3 is TGTGCCAGCAGCTTTCCTGGGAACTACGAGCAGTACTTC.

Regarding this clone: With a much larger clone just one base away, this may be a read error. The V call is TRBV7-8, the J call TRBJ2-2; D ambiguous. Germline lookup yields CDR1 SGHVS and CDR2 FQNEAQ. Deletions cut 0 bases from V and 0 bases from J, with 2 bases between. This CDR3 comprises 14 residues. CDR3 DNA sequence: TGTGCCAGCAGCTTAGCTGCGAACACCGGGGAGCTGTTTTTT. Protein product: CASSLAANTGELFF. The variable domain in full, with the rest retrieved from reference TRBV7-8 and TRBJ2-2, is GAGVSQSPRYKVAKRGQDVALRCDPISGHVSLFWYQQALGQGPEFLTYFQNEAQLDKSGLPSDRFFAERPEGSVSTLKIQRTQQEDSAVYLCASSLAANTGELFFGEGSRLTVL.

This clone was picked up a small number of times. The V and J genes are TRBV7-9 and TRBJ1-2; TRBD1 aligns across 8 bases. CDR1 and CDR2 from the germline V gene are SEHNR and FQNEAQ (reference sequence). V shed 5 bases and J 7 bases; nucleotides not matched to a gene: 3. The CDR3 length is 12 residues. CDR3 amino acids: CASSPGQAGYTF. CDR3 DNA: TGTGCCAGCAGCCCGGGACAGGCTGGCTACACCTTC.

This clone was picked up one time. The gene calls are TRBV5-1 and TRBJ2-5, with a possible D match to TRBD1 (6 bases). CDR1 is SGHRS and CDR2 is YFSETQ in the germline V gene. Deletions cut 7 bases from V and 1 base from J, with 20 bases between. This CDR3 spans 16 amino acids. The DNA for the CDR3 is TGCGCCAGCGGGCTAACAGGGAATCCCTTCCAAGAGACCCAGTACTTC. Its protein is CASGLTGNPFQETQYF.

The chain has TRBV28 and TRBJ1-4; D is undetermined. This CDR3 spans 12 amino acids. The V gene's germline CDR1 is MDHEN and CDR2 SYDVKM. The V and J ends lost 8 bases and 6 bases respectively, with 10 bases between them. CDR3 in amino acids: CASRSRYEKLFF. The CDR3 DNA reads TGTGCCAGCCGGAGTCGTTATGAAAAACTGTTTTTT.

V is TRBV7-2 and J is TRBJ2-1; 14 bases are a match to TRBD2. The CDR3 contains 15 residues. The J segment lost 9 bases and the V segment lost 5 bases, leaving 6 bases of the junction unmatched. CDR1 and CDR2 (germline): SGHTA, FQGNSA. CDR3 sequence: CASSLGTSGRSEQFF. CDR3 coding DNA: TGTGCCAGCAGCCTCGGGACTAGCGGGAGATCTGAGCAGTTCTTC.

The chain carries TRBV6-1 and TRBJ2-7, with 7 bases fitting TRBD1. CDR1 is MNHNS, CDR2 SASEGT, per germline. The CDR3 is 18 amino acids. V shed 3 bases and J 0 bases; nucleotides not matched to a gene: 14. CDR3 nucleotide sequence: TGTGCCAGCAGTGACCGGGTGTTGGGGACAGCCATCTCCTACGAGCAGTACTTC. It codes for CASSDRVLGTAISYEQYF.

The chain couples TRBV9 to TRBJ2-2, with 11 bases identical to TRBD1. Germline CDR1 SGDLS, CDR2 YYNGEE. The CDR3 has 18 residues. J gave up 3 bases and V 0 bases, and 7 bases lay outside the gene matches. As DNA, the CDR3 is TGTGCCAGCAGCGTAGGGCCGGGGACAGGGGGATACACCGGGGAGCTGTTTTTT. Its protein product is CASSVGPGTGGYTGELFF. The complete variable domain, with remaining parts taken from reference TRBV9 and TRBJ2-2, reads DSGVTQTPKHLITATGQRVTLRCSPRSGDLSVYWYQQSLDQGLQFLIQYYNGEERAKGNILERFSAQQFPDLHSELNLSSLELGDSALYFCASSVGPGTGGYTGELFFGEGSRLTVL.

This chain connects TRBV2 to TRBJ2-7; tentative D call: TRBD2 (6 bases). Germline V gives CDR1 SNHLY, CDR2 FYNNEI. The CDR3 spans 13 residues. V was pared by 4 bases and J by 0 bases, with 7 bases between. The CDR3 reads CASSGDFSYEQYF. CDR3 nucleotides: TGTGCCAGCAGTGGGGACTTCTCCTACGAGCAGTACTTC. Together with reference TRBV2 and TRBJ2-7, the CDR3 gives the full variable domain: EPEVTQTPSHQVTQMGQEVILRCVPISNHLYFYWYRQILGQKVEFLVSFYNNEISEKSEIFDDQFSVERPDGSNFTLKIRSTKLEDSAMYFCASSGDFSYEQYFGPGTRLTVT.

The J gene is TRBJ2-7, the V gene TRBV27, with unresolved D. The CDR3 has 15 residues. V was shortened by 2 bases and J by 2 bases, with 13 bases between the two germline ends. Germline V lookup: CDR1 MNHEY, CDR2 SMNVEV (reference sequence). CDR3 in DNA: TGTGCCAGCAGTTTAGCTAGGGCAGGAGCCTACGAGCAGTACTTC. Its protein is CASSLARAGAYEQYF.

This chain uses TRBV6-5 with TRBJ2-4; perhaps TRBD1 as D (5 bases). V lost 2 bases to trimming and J lost 0 bases, with 8 bases between them. CDR3 length: 15 residues. The germline gives CDR1 MNHEY, CDR2 SVGAGI. CDR3 in DNA: TGTGCCAGCAGTTACGGGCAGGGAGCCAAAAACATTCAGTACTTC. Amino acids: CASSYGQGAKNIQYF.

V usage is TRBV6-6 and J usage is TRBJ1-6; D is unclear. V lost 2 bases and J lost 5, with 7 bases in between. CDR1 is MNHNY, CDR2 SVGAGI, per germline (reference sequence). The CDR3 is 14 residues long. The CDR3 DNA follows: TGTGCCAGCAGTTACAGCGGGGATAATTCACCCCTCCACTTT. It encodes CASSYSGDNSPLHF.

This chain uses TRBV11-2 with TRBJ2-2; no clear D gene. Germline V CDR1 and CDR2: SGHAT, FQNNGV. The CDR3 is 15 residues long. V was trimmed by 3 bases and J by 2 bases, leaving 10 bases between them. The CDR3 reads CASSFVDINTGELFF. The CDR3 DNA is TGTGCCAGCAGCTTTGTTGACATAAACACCGGGGAGCTGTTTTTT.

This rearrangement joins TRBV12-5 to TRBJ2-1, with 14 nucleotides matching TRBD2. The CDR3 loop spans 15 amino acids. CDR1 LGHNT and CDR2 FRNRAP come from the germline V gene. V shed 6 bases, J shed 9 bases, and the junction held 7 bases outside the gene matches. CDR3 in amino acids: CASGPGTSGSGEQFF. As DNA, the CDR3 is TGTGCTAGTGGCCCTGGGACTAGCGGGAGCGGTGAGCAGTTCTTC.

On this clone: The same CDR3 arises from other DNA sequences in this sample as well. The rearrangement joins TRBV6-5 to TRBJ2-1, with 7 bases matching TRBD2. The trim removed 5 bases at V and 0 bases at J, leaving 1 base unmatched. Germline lookup yields CDR1 MNHEY and CDR2 SVGAGI. The CDR3 consists of 14 residues. CDR3 protein: CASSPGGSYNEQFF. DNA for the CDR3: TGTGCCAGCAGTCCGGGGGGCTCCTACAATGAGCAGTTCTTC.

As for this clone: The same CDR3 is also encoded by other DNA sequences in this sample. V is TRBV5-1 and J is TRBJ1-1; D is perhaps TRBD1 (5 bases). In germline, CDR1 is SGHRS, CDR2 YFSETQ. V shed 0 bases and J shed 2 bases, with 8 bases lying between them. The CDR3 totals 14 residues. Here the CDR3 DNA reads TGCGCCAGCAGCTTGGCGCAGGGCAACACTGAAGCTTTCTTT. Amino acids: CASSLAQGNTEAFF.

The V gene is TRBV4-3, the J gene TRBJ1-4; no definite D call. CDR1 is LGHNA, CDR2 YSLEER, per germline. CDR3 size: 15 residues. V was shortened by 4 bases and J by 0 bases, with 9 bases between the two germline ends. The CDR3 DNA reads as TGCGCCAGCAGCCCTCGCAGAACAACTAATGAAAAACTGTTTTTT. Protein: CASSPRRTTNEKLFF.

The CDR3 region has the DNA TGTGCCAGCAGTGAACAGGGTTTTGGTACTGAAGCTTTCTTT. Translated: CASSEQGFGTEAFF. This chain joins TRBV2 and TRBJ1-1; TRBD1 is a possible D gene (5 bases). Germline V gives CDR1 SNHLY, CDR2 FYNNEI. Between the trimmed V and J ends, which lost 2 bases and 5 bases, there was a span of 12 bases. CDR3 length: 14 residues.

V and J are TRBV4-1 and TRBJ1-1; D gene unclear. This CDR3 has 13 amino acids. V was shortened by 4 bases and J by 8 bases, with 14 bases between the two germline ends. CDR1 and CDR2 (germline): MGHRA, YSYEKL. CDR3: CASSRALVEEAFF. CDR3 sequence (DNA): TGCGCCAGCAGCCGTGCCCTTGTGGAAGAAGCTTTCTTT.

The chain links TRBV2 to TRBJ2-4; D is undetermined. The germline CDR1 and CDR2 sequences are SNHLY and FYNNEI. The length of the CDR3 is 13 residues. V dropped 7 bases and J dropped 2 bases, with 9 bases sitting between them. Written as DNA, the CDR3 is TGTGCCAGCACATCGGGCCCCAAAAACATTCAGTACTTC. It translates to CASTSGPKNIQYF.

V and J are TRBV6-5 and TRBJ1-6; 7 positions match TRBD1. J lost 8 bases, V lost 0 bases, and 4 bases had no gene match. The CDR3 loop spans 15 amino acids. Germline CDR1 is MNHEY and CDR2 is SVGAGI. The CDR3 coding sequence is TGTGCCAGCAGTTACTCGCCAGGGGGGGATTCACCCCTCCACTTT. It yields the protein CASSYSPGGDSPLHF.

The rearrangement joins TRBV5-4 to TRBJ2-2, with TRBD1 matching 9 bases. The germline gives CDR1 SGHNT, CDR2 YYREEE (reference sequence). This CDR3 has 16 amino acids. The ends lost 4 bases at V and 1 base at J; junction bases unmatched: 5. CDR3 sequence (DNA): TGTGCCAGCAGCAGTTACAGGGGGCAGAACACCGGGGAGCTGTTTTTT. Translated, it gives CASSSYRGQNTGELFF.

The rearrangement joins TRBV10-3 to TRBJ1-1; possibly TRBD1 for D (5 bases). The CDR3 runs 14 residues. Trimming removed 3 bases from V and 1 base from J, with 9 bases in between. The germline V gene has CDR1 ENHRY and CDR2 SYGVKD. The CDR3 reads CAISDSGQNTEAFF. The CDR3 region has the DNA TGTGCCATCAGTGACTCCGGACAGAACACTGAAGCTTTCTTT.

V is TRBV28 and J is TRBJ2-7, with D possibly being TRBD1 (5 bases). Trimming stripped 3 bases from V and 2 bases from J, with 14 bases between. Germline lookup yields CDR1 MDHEN and CDR2 SYDVKM. This CDR3 region has 15 residues. As DNA, the CDR3 is TGTGCCAGCAGTTTGGCCCGGCAGGGCGCCTACGAGCAGTACTTC. It specifies CASSLARQGAYEQYF.

Of note for this clone: The sample contains more than one DNA sequence encoding this CDR3. J is TRBJ1-6 and V is TRBV28; D is ambiguous. In germline, CDR1 is MDHEN, CDR2 SYDVKM. V lost 2 bases to trimming and J lost 7 bases, with 6 bases between them. CDR3 length: 13 residues. The CDR3 spells CASSLEPNSPLHF. The CDR3 DNA follows: TGTGCCAGCAGTTTAGAGCCGAATTCACCCCTCCACTTT.